Listed below are T cell receptor beta chains from one sample, sequenced in a study of response to subunit inactivated influenza vaccine. TCRdb used MiXCR to reprocess the RT-PCR reads, holding one entry per CDR3 protein. The sample records approximately 700,000 distinct CDR3 sequences, more than 15% being singletons. The sample consisted of PBMCs from blood, taken about 11 days after vaccination. These receptors originate from a man aged 45-65 years who received an inactivated influenza vaccine. The CDR3 runs from the conserved cysteine through the conserved F or W. D genes are given only for firm matches. Expanded clones get a size class; other rows say once, few or many, or leave the size out.

CATSRGGAGEQFF,TGTGCCACCAGCAGAGGGGGGGCGGGAGAGCAGTTCTTC,TRBV15,TRBJ2-1,few,.
CASSAQRWEQYF,TGTGCCAGCAGCGCACAGAGGTGGGAGCAGTACTTC,TRBV5-6,TRBJ2-7,few,.
CASQVSTSSYNEQFF,TGTGCCAGTCAGGTGTCCACGAGCTCCTACAATGAGCAGTTCTTC,TRBV2,TRBJ2-1,few,.
CASTPDRWETQYF,TGTGCCAGCACTCCAGACAGGTGGGAGACCCAGTACTTC,TRBV28,TRBJ2-5,.,.
CASSLGDRIQETQYF,TGCGCCAGCAGCTTGGGGGACAGGATCCAAGAGACCCAGTACTTC,TRBV5-1,TRBJ2-5,few,TRBD1
CSVGGEGTDTQYF,TGCAGTGTAGGGGGAGAAGGCACAGATACGCAGTATTTT,TRBV20-1,TRBJ2-3,few,.
CATSESGTGNTGELFF,TGTGCCACCAGTGAATCCGGGACCGGGAACACCGGGGAGCTGTTTTTT,TRBV24-1,TRBJ2-2,.,.
CASSLSYGAIQYF,TGTGCCAGCAGCTTATCATACGGTGCCATTCAGTACTTC,TRBV7-2,TRBJ2-4,.,.
CASSQDQGGGNQPQHF,TGTGCCAGCAGCCAAGATCAGGGCGGGGGCAATCAGCCCCAGCATTTT,TRBV4-2,TRBJ1-5,.,.
CSASLREGGTDTQYF,TGCAGTGCTAGTCTGCGGGAGGGTGGCACAGATACGCAGTATTTT,TRBV20-1,TRBJ2-3,few,TRBD2
CASSLSSGSLFGANVLTF,TGTGCCAGCAGTTTATCTAGCGGGAGTCTTTTTGGGGCCAACGTCCTGACTTTC,TRBV28,TRBJ2-6,.,TRBD2
CAWSSGTLANTGELFF,TGTGCCTGGAGTTCGGGGACACTCGCGAACACCGGGGAGCTGTTTTTT,TRBV30,TRBJ2-2,few,.
CASMIQGAGQPQHF,TGTGCCAGCATGATACAGGGGGCCGGTCAGCCCCAGCATTTT,TRBV12-3/TRBV12-4,TRBJ1-5,many,TRBD1
CASSLTGQGLGTGELFF,TGTGCCAGCAGCTTAACGGGACAGGGGCTGGGGACCGGGGAGCTGTTTTTT,TRBV7-6,TRBJ2-2,.,TRBD1
CASSLSSGAGANVLTF,TGTGCCAGCAGCTTATCGTCCGGAGCTGGGGCCAACGTCCTGACTTTC,TRBV11-2,TRBJ2-6,.,.
CATSDSTGTEQFF,TGTGCCACCAGTGACTCGACAGGGACTGAGCAGTTCTTC,TRBV24-1,TRBJ2-1,few,TRBD1
CASSYASSRSEAFF,TGTGCCAGCAGTTACGCATCTTCTCGCTCTGAAGCTTTCTTT,TRBV6-5,TRBJ1-1,.,.
CASSPGIGPPYEQYF,TGTGCCAGCAGTCCAGGGATCGGGCCGCCCTACGAGCAGTACTTC,TRBV5-4,TRBJ2-7,.,.
CASSQAWDRERIHGYTF,TGCGCCAGCAGCCAGGCCTGGGACAGGGAGAGGATTCATGGCTACACCTTC,TRBV4-3,TRBJ1-2,.,TRBD1
CASSTTSGASTDTQYF,TGTGCCAGCTCAACAACGAGCGGGGCCAGCACAGATACGCAGTATTTT,TRBV18,TRBJ2-3,.,TRBD2
CASSVGGQRSTDTQYF,TGTGCCAGCAGCGTAGGGGGACAACGGTCCACAGATACGCAGTATTTT,TRBV9,TRBJ2-3,few,.
CASSQDSGRWTEAFF,TGCGCCAGCAGCCAAGATTCCGGTAGGTGGACTGAAGCTTTCTTT,TRBV4-3,TRBJ1-1,.,.
CASTTPGTGAYEQYF,TGTGCCAGCACAACCCCTGGGACAGGCGCCTACGAGCAGTACTTC,TRBV28,TRBJ2-7,.,TRBD1
CASSLAPGQTNEAFF,TGCGCCAGCAGCTTGGCTCCCGGACAGACGAATGAAGCTTTCTTT,TRBV5-1,TRBJ1-1,few,.
CASSSAREYGYTF,TGTGCCAGCAGTTCGGCCAGGGAGTATGGCTACACCTTC,TRBV12-3/TRBV12-4,TRBJ1-2,.,.
CASSLSLSRQGHEQYF,TGTGCCAGCAGCTTATCCCTAAGCCGACAGGGCCACGAGCAGTACTTC,TRBV11-2,TRBJ2-7,few,TRBD1
CASSEPGALYNEQFF,TGTGCCAGCAGTGAACCGGGAGCCCTCTACAATGAGCAGTTCTTC,TRBV6-1,TRBJ2-1,.,.
CASKRAGGDEQFF,TGTGCCAGCAAGCGAGCGGGAGGTGACGAGCAGTTCTTC,TRBV6-6,TRBJ2-1,few,TRBD2
CASSSRSGFTGELFF,TGTGCCAGCAGTTCTAGGTCGGGGTTCACCGGGGAGCTGTTTTTT,TRBV11-3,TRBJ2-2,.,.
CASSYQGHTEAFF,TGCGCCAGCAGCTATCAGGGGCACACTGAAGCTTTCTTT,TRBV5-1,TRBJ1-1,few,.
CASSENPSTGSYGYTF,TGTGCCAGCAGTGAAAACCCCTCCACAGGGTCCTATGGCTACACCTTC,TRBV2,TRBJ1-2,many,.
CASSVAPSGVSSYNEQFF,TGTGCCAGCAGCGTAGCCCCTAGCGGGGTCAGCTCCTACAATGAGCAGTTCTTC,TRBV9,TRBJ2-1,.,TRBD2
CAIRSPDSKTGYTF,TGTGCCATCAGATCTCCGGACAGCAAAACGGGCTACACCTTC,TRBV10-3,TRBJ1-2,few,.
CASSYTGTDYNEQFF,TGTGCCAGCAGTTACACTGGAACAGATTACAATGAGCAGTTCTTC,TRBV6-5,TRBJ2-1,few,.
CSVETEPNTGELFF,TGCAGCGTTGAGACAGAACCTAACACCGGGGAGCTGTTTTTT,TRBV29-1,TRBJ2-2,many,.
CASSPDRDHGYTF,TGTGCCAGCTCACCGGACAGGGACCATGGCTACACCTTC,TRBV18,TRBJ1-2,many,TRBD1
CASTWDPASGNTIYF,TGCGCCAGCACCTGGGACCCCGCCTCTGGAAACACCATATATTTT,TRBV5-1,TRBJ1-3,many,.
CATSNRDTGELFF,TGTGCCACCAGCAACCGGGATACCGGGGAGCTGTTTTTT,TRBV15,TRBJ2-2,many,.
CASSIRQGPYEQYF,TGTGCCAGCAGCATCAGACAGGGCCCCTACGAGCAGTACTTC,TRBV7-8,TRBJ2-7,.,TRBD1
CASSFGGSSNIQYF,TGTGCCAGCAGTTTCGGGGGTAGCAGTAACATTCAGTACTTC,TRBV28,TRBJ2-4,few,.
CSATGGPLGGDTQYF,TGCAGTGCTACAGGGGGCCCTCTTGGAGGAGATACGCAGTATTTT,TRBV20-1,TRBJ2-3,few,TRBD1
CASSYSLTGTYEQYF,TGTGCCAGCAGTTACTCGTTAACGGGGACCTACGAGCAGTACTTC,TRBV6-5,TRBJ2-7,once,.
CASSQERGPLRETQYF,TGTGCCAGCAGCCAAGAACGAGGCCCATTGAGGGAGACCCAGTACTTC,TRBV14,TRBJ2-5,many,.
CSAPGTQRTEAFF,TGCAGTGCTCCCGGGACCCAGCGCACTGAAGCTTTCTTT,TRBV20-1,TRBJ1-1,.,.
CAISDVAGGGNEQFF,TGTGCCATCAGTGACGTAGCGGGAGGGGGCAATGAGCAGTTCTTC,TRBV10-3,TRBJ2-1,few,TRBD2
CASSLAVAGSYNEQFF,TGTGCCAGCAGCTTGGCAGTAGCGGGCTCCTACAATGAGCAGTTCTTC,TRBV5-4,TRBJ2-1,few,TRBD2
CSVHVREGPGYEQYF,TGCAGCGTCCATGTCAGGGAAGGACCTGGTTACGAGCAGTACTTC,TRBV29-1,TRBJ2-7,many,.
CASSLGTYNSPLHF,TGCGCCAGCAGCTTGGGGACCTATAATTCACCCCTCCACTTT,TRBV5-1,TRBJ1-6,few,.
CAISAAGEIHNEQFF,TGTGCCATCAGTGCGGCAGGGGAGATCCACAATGAGCAGTTCTTC,TRBV10-3,TRBJ2-1,.,.
CSVVRQETQYF,TGCAGCGTTGTGCGCCAAGAGACCCAGTACTTC,TRBV29-1,TRBJ2-5,.,.
CASSSVVIRATQYF,TGTGCCAGCAGCTCCGTCGTCATAAGGGCGACCCAGTACTTC,TRBV11-2,TRBJ2-5,few,.
CASSLRGGSSYEQYF,TGTGCCAGCAGCTTAAGGGGGGGGAGCTCCTACGAGCAGTACTTC,TRBV7-2,TRBJ2-7,many,.
CASSPRQANDEAFF,TGTGCCAGCAGCCCCAGACAGGCGAACGATGAAGCTTTCTTT,TRBV7-9,TRBJ1-1,few,.
CASGQGTAKNIQYF,TGTGCCAGTGGACAGGGAACGGCCAAAAACATTCAGTACTTC,TRBV12-3/TRBV12-4,TRBJ2-4,.,TRBD1